This record concerns one T cell receptor (beta chain) sequence. What it binds is unknown. CDR3 length equals 14 residues. After removal of 6 bases from V and 3 bases from J, the junction contained 7 bases not matched to a gene. Looked up from germline, CDR1 is MDHEN and CDR2 is SYDVKM. The sample originates from a study of resident and recirculating memory T cells in vitiligo. Notes on the study in general: No single dominant TCR clone appeared; lesion clonality varied.

Method: immunoSEQ multiplex PCR; TCRdb's copy keeps in-frame clones and lacks some. Of 35,000 to 45,000 clones listed, 85% to 95% were seen once; the top ten hold 4.5%. Patients had to be free of confetti depigmentation, indicating active vitiligo. The rearrangement joins TRBV28 to TRBJ2-7; 8 nucleotides agree with TRBD1. This receptor was identified in a male donor with vitiligo. Sequences were obtained from blood. The CDR3 region is CASRLGQVDYEQYF. The CDR3 nucleotides read TGTGCCAGCAGACTGGGACAGGTAGACTACGAGCAGTACTTC.